The clone carrying this T cell receptor beta chain appeared once. Germline CDR1 is MNHEY and CDR2 is SVGAGI. The ends were cut back, 1 base at V and 0 bases at J, with 7 bases in the middle. This CDR3 is 15 amino acids long. The second PCR ran roughly 6 to 11 cycles with a sample-barcoded 5' primer and J-beta primers. TCRdb processed the 5' RACE reads anew with MiXCR; each CDR3 protein has one entry. The data contain 750,000 or so distinct CDR3 sequences, roughly 25% of them singletons. These data come from a study of blood T cells in healthy people across ages. This same sample was also part of a study on T cells of mothers and their children.

The receptor was isolated from a boy aged 10-17 years in good health. The V call is TRBV6-5, the J call TRBJ1-3; D remains ambiguous. The sequenced material came from blood. The CDR3 is CASSYFGGSGNTIYF. CDR3 nucleotides: TGTGCCAGCAGTTACTTCGGCGGCTCTGGAAACACCATATATTTT.